The source of this T cell receptor beta chain is a study of OX40 agonist ivuxolimab in advanced cancers. A note on the overall study: Ivuxolimab was an agonistic, fully human IgG2 monoclonal antibody directed against OX40 (CD134), a costimulatory receptor. Intravenous ivuxolimab was administered to patients every 2 weeks at six dose levels: 0.01, 0.1, 0.3, 1.5, 3 and 10 mg/kg. Among the 50 to 55 dose-escalation patients, about 19 had hepatocellular carcinoma, about 15 melanoma, 9 renal cell carcinoma and 9 head and neck cancer. A male proportion of roughly 85% and a mean age of about 60 years, ranging from roughly 23 to 90, were recorded for the dose-escalation cohort. Patients were allowed to have had prior anti-PD-1, anti-PD-L1 or anti-CTLA-4 therapy, and approximately 43% of the dose-escalation patients had previously received checkpoint inhibitors. Three dose-escalation patients achieved partial responses, one with hepatocellular carcinoma and two with cutaneous melanoma. The purpose of peripheral TCRbeta sequencing was to test whether ivuxolimab changed TCR sequence diversity and led to clonal T-cell expansion. The paper covers the monotherapy dose-escalation part of the phase I ivuxolimab trial, which included N of about 56 patients.

For sequencing of the TCRbeta CDR3 region, genomic DNA was extracted from the sorted cells. TCRbeta CDR3 regions were sequenced using the immunoSEQ Assay. TCRdb stores this immuneACCESS table with in-frame sequences only. Part of the clones is absent; in the studies checked, under half of the shortfall reflects unresolved V genes, and no reason is known for the rest. This sample has roughly 62,000 clones in its table, and about 85% of those were observed once. Roughly 4.5% of the sample is taken by the ten largest. Trimmed from V: 5 bases; trimmed from J: 8 bases; junction bases lacking a gene match: 5. Via the germline V gene (reference sequence), CDR1 is MNHEY and CDR2 SMNVEV. The CDR3 measures 13 amino acids from cysteine to phenylalanine. Just the 39-base CDR3 DNA is kept, in frame starting at base 1. The paper as a whole reports these results and caveats: Low levels of normalized T-cell clonal expansion were also seen in some patients who did not respond. After ivuxolimab, CD8+ T cells had more expanded clones than CD4+ T cells on average. Antigen specificity was not determined for the clonally expanded peripheral T cells. Clonal expansion of both CD4+ and CD8+ blood T cells was observed from baseline to week 6 at doses 0.1 to 3.0 mg/kg. In partial responders in the 0.1-3.0 mg/kg groups, normalized peripheral clonal expansion was found to be among the lowest, especially among CD8+ T cells.

The trial excluded patients who had a history of autoimmune disease or who were on systemic immunosuppression. In every dose cohort, peripheral blood was drawn for TCR sequencing at baseline, cycle 4 day 1, and cycle 7 day 1. The samples were drawn from a first-in-human, open-label, multicenter phase I dose-escalation trial of ivuxolimab. Adults with locally advanced or metastatic melanoma, renal cell, hepatocellular, or head and neck squamous cell carcinoma were enrolled in the trial. Before TCR sequencing, CD4+ T cells and CD8+ T cells were sorted from peripheral blood as separate populations. Concerning this clone itself: No antigen is known for it. No base quality information exists; no much larger clone differs at one position.

This specimen consisted of CD4+ or CD8+ T cells sorted from blood, obtained in a trial of the OX40 agonist ivuxolimab. This clonotype was obtained from an adult with an advanced solid tumor such as melanoma, head and neck, liver or kidney cancer. The rearrangement combines TRBV27 with TRBJ1-2; 10 middle bases align to TRBD1. In nucleotide form, the sequence is TGTGCCAGCAGTAGACAGGGGGCGCGGGGCTACACCTTC. Its protein product is CASSRQGARGYTF.